This entry concerns a single T cell receptor beta chain. The authors' processing: Reference gene primers were amplified, and this amplification served to estimate nucleated cell counts. Here immunoSEQ multiplex PCR was the method, and the copy in TCRdb shows in-frame clones only, minus some. From that table come the V and J calls and clone size; the DNA was used to work out D and trimming. Of around 160,000 clones in the sample, just under 80% were seen once. The data are from a study of blood T cell repertoires in COVID-19. Study context: Collection of acute and convalescent COVID-19 samples took place in the United States, Italy and Spain.

Trimming shortened V by 6 bases and J by 1 base, and 15 bases separated the two germline ends. The CDR3 is 15 residues long. Germline CDR1 is MDHEN and CDR2 is SYDVKM. Sequencing was performed on peripheral blood. The gene calls are TRBV28 and TRBJ1-1, with D possibly TRBD1 on 5 matching bases. This TCR was recovered from a woman of 80 years or more with acute or convalescent COVID-19. The CDR3 reads CASSPAGGWNTEAFF. CDR3 nucleotide sequence: TGTGCCAGCAGCCCCGCGGGGGGTTGGAACACTGAAGCTTTCTTT.